This TCR beta chain was identified during a study of cytomegalovirus exposure and HLA in healthy donors. General study results and limits: A later analysis, which compared TCR beta chains of equal frequency, found the HLA-associated ones more clonally expanded.

This PCR relied on a set of 60 Vbeta primers and 13 Jbeta primers. Only in-frame clones appear in the TCRdb table, and some are missing; sequencing was by immunoSEQ multiplex PCR. The sample has about 210,000 clones, 82% seen once; the top ten hold roughly 6%. V dropped 6 bases and J dropped 2; count of bases not matched to a gene: 13. Germline V gene lookup returns CDR1 SGHRS and CDR2 YFSETQ. The CDR3 is 17 amino acids. This clone appeared a few times. What it binds is not known. Sequenced material: PBMCs. The chain joins TRBV5-1 to TRBJ2-7, with 11 bases matching TRBD1. This sequence originates from a middle-aged man in good health and CMV-seropositive. Here the CDR3 DNA reads TGCGCCAGCAAACCGGGACAGGGGGTCCTACCACCCTACGAGCAGTACTTC. Its translation is CASKPGQGVLPPYEQYF.